What follows are 32 T cell receptor beta chains derived from one specimen sequenced in a study of tumor-infiltrating lymphocytes in localized non-small cell lung cancer. Sequencing used immunoSEQ multiplex PCR; TCRdb keeps in-frame clones, though not all of them. The sample has fewer than 25,000 clones; just under 75% are singletons. Sequences were obtained from lung tumor tissue. These receptors originate from a human donor with non-small cell lung cancer.

This clone was counted only a few times. The chain recombines TRBV4-2 with TRBJ2-5; 13 bases map to TRBD2. V dropped 0 bases and J dropped 5; count of bases not matched to a gene: 9. Germline V gives CDR1 LGHNA, CDR2 YNFKEQ. The CDR3 is made up of 18 amino acids. For the CDR3, the DNA is TGTGCCAGCAGCCAAGAACTAGCGGGGGGGCCCGAGTCGGAGACCCAGTACTTC. It translates to CASSQELAGGPESETQYF.

The J gene is TRBJ2-3, the V gene TRBV9, with D perhaps matching TRBD2 (6 bases). Trimming took 4 bases from V and 0 from J, leaving 12 bases between them. Germline V gene data show CDR1 as SGDLS and CDR2 as YYNGEE. The CDR3 extends over 15 amino acids. CDR3 loop: CASSPRAGSTDTQYF. The CDR3 DNA is TGTGCCAGCAGCCCCAGAGCGGGTAGCACAGATACGCAGTATTTT. Together with reference TRBV9 and TRBJ2-3, the CDR3 gives the full variable domain: DSGVTQTPKHLITATGQRVTLRCSPRSGDLSVYWYQQSLDQGLQFLIQYYNGEERAKGNILERFSAQQFPDLHSELNLSSLELGDSALYFCASSPRAGSTDTQYFGPGTRLTVL.

CDR3 sequence reads: CASSQGQGISYEQYF. Here the CDR3 DNA reads TGTGCCAGCAGCCAAGGACAGGGGATATCCTACGAGCAGTACTTC. The chain employs TRBV5-5 and TRBJ2-7; 9 nucleotides align to TRBD1. V gave up 4 bases and J gave up 1 base; unmatched junction bases: 6. CDR3 length equals 15 residues. The germline gives CDR1 SGHKS, CDR2 YYEKEE (reference sequence). Full variable domain (remainder filled in from reference TRBV5-5 and TRBJ2-7): DAGVTQSPTHLIKTRGQQVTLRCSPISGHKSVSWYQQVLGQGPQFIFQYYEKEERGRGNFPDRFSARQFPNYSSELNVNALLLGDSALYLCASSQGQGISYEQYFGPGTRLTVT.

The sample holds one count of this clone. The chain is built from TRBV19 and TRBJ1-1; possible D gene TRBD1, 6 bases. CDR1 is LNHDA, CDR2 SQIVND, per germline (reference sequence). CDR3 length equals 14 residues. Trimming cost V 4 bases and J 1 base, with 10 bases left between them. The CDR3 DNA follows: TGTGCCAGTAGTAAACTACAGGGGAACACTGAAGCTTTCTTT. It codes for CASSKLQGNTEAFF.

CDR3 bases: TGTGCCAGCAGCTTGGGCGGGGGCAGGGATACGCAGTATTTT. Its translation is CASSLGGGRDTQYF. The gene calls are TRBV7-2 and TRBJ2-3, with D perhaps TRBD2 (7 bases). Germline CDR1 and CDR2: SGHTA and FQGNSA. V was cut by 3 bases and J by 6 bases, with 13 bases left in between. This CDR3 region has 14 residues.

This chain joins TRBV13 and TRBJ2-1; 7 nucleotides line up with TRBD2. Germline V gives CDR1 PRHDT, CDR2 FYEKMQ (reference sequence). The trim removed 0 bases at V and 1 base at J, leaving 15 bases unmatched. The CDR3 contains 20 residues. CDR3 coding DNA: TGTGCCAGCAGCTTAGGCCTGCGCGGGGGAAGGTCTGTGTCCTACAATGAGCAGTTCTTC. Translating it yields CASSLGLRGGRSVSYNEQFF.

The chain uses TRBV2 and TRBJ2-3, with 11 bases matching TRBD1. The CDR3 contains 16 residues. Per the germline V gene, CDR1 is SNHLY and CDR2 is FYNNEI. After removal of 5 bases from V and 4 bases from J, the junction contained 8 bases not matched to a gene. The chain's CDR3 is CASSSRTGGGADTQYF. CDR3 nucleotide sequence: TGTGCCAGCAGTTCCCGGACAGGGGGCGGAGCAGATACGCAGTATTTT.

This clone is termed medium-sized. This chain connects TRBV4-2 to TRBJ2-7; D may match TRBD1 or TRBD2 (6 bases each). V lost 4 bases and J 7 bases, leaving 17 bases between the germline ends. This CDR3 spans 14 amino acids. From germline, CDR1 is LGHNA and CDR2 YNFKEQ. This chain's CDR3 is CASSLERGVGEQYF. CDR3 in DNA: TGTGCCAGCAGCCTCGAGAGGGGGGTTGGAGAGCAGTACTTC.

V and J are TRBV7-9 and TRBJ2-3; TRBD2 matches 12 bases. This CDR3 is built from 16 residues. J gave up 5 bases and V 5 bases, and 8 bases lay outside the gene matches. Germline loops: CDR1 SEHNR, CDR2 FQNEAQ (reference sequence). The CDR3 here is CASSNGLAGILDTQYF. The DNA for the CDR3 is TGTGCCAGCAGCAACGGACTAGCGGGGATACTAGATACGCAGTATTTT.

The V gene is TRBV20-1, the J gene TRBJ1-1; a possible D gene is TRBD1 (5 bases). Trimming stripped 0 bases from V and 11 bases from J, with 10 bases between. The CDR3 has 11 residues. Looked up from germline, CDR1 is DFQATT and CDR2 is SNEGSKA (reference sequence). The CDR3 loop reads CSARDSWDAFF. CDR3 in DNA: TGCAGTGCTAGAGATTCGTGGGACGCTTTCTTT.

The CDR3 region is CASTTGTGGNLNSPLHF. CDR3 nucleotides: TGTGCCAGCACGACCGGGACAGGGGGCAACTTGAATTCACCCCTCCACTTT. This chain joins TRBV2 and TRBJ1-6; 12 bases align to TRBD1. The CDR3 totals 17 residues. Per germline, CDR1 SNHLY and CDR2 FYNNEI. J gave up 7 bases and V 7 bases, and 11 bases lay outside the gene matches.

In regard to this clone: Compared with germline, one end of the junction differs, possibly owing to a read error. This chain connects TRBV14 to TRBJ2-5; possibly TRBD1 for D (6 bases). There are 15 residues in the CDR3. From germline, CDR1 is SGHDN and CDR2 FVKESK. The CDR3 DNA sequence: TGTGCCAGCAGCCAAGAGTGGGGGCCCCAAGGGACCCAGTACTTC. Translation: CASSQEWGPQGTQYF.

This clone was seen a few times. The rearrangement joins TRBV27 to TRBJ1-1, with TRBD1 matching 7 bases. The CDR3 covers 19 residues. V trimming: 5 bases; J trimming: 0 bases; junction bases outside the gene matches: 18. CDR1 MNHEY and CDR2 SMNVEV come from the germline V gene (reference sequence). The CDR3 sequence is CASSTTRGEGAYLNTEAFF. The CDR3 DNA is TGTGCCAGCAGTACCACCCGGGGGGAGGGGGCGTACCTGAACACTGAAGCTTTCTTT.

This clone was seen only a few times. The J gene is TRBJ1-1, the V gene TRBV29-1; TRBD1 matches at 7 bases. CDR3 length: 13 residues. With V trimmed by 4 bases and J by 7 bases, 9 bases remained unmatched. Germline loops: CDR1 SQVTM, CDR2 ANQGSEA. CDR3 nucleotide sequence: TGCAGCGTTGGGGGGACAGCCCGAAATGAAGCTTTCTTT. Translating gives CSVGGTARNEAFF.

The V call is TRBV7-8, the J call TRBJ1-2, with D maybe TRBD1 (6 bases). Germline CDR1 SGHVS, CDR2 FQNEAQ. The CDR3 consists of 15 residues. V dropped 1 base and J dropped 5 bases, with 14 bases sitting between them. The CDR3 coding sequence is TGTGCCAGCAGCTTAGTCGGGGGGCCCGGGTATGGCTACACCTTC. The encoded protein is CASSLVGGPGYGYTF. Supplemented by reference TRBV7-8 and TRBJ1-2, the full variable domain reads GAGVSQSPRYKVAKRGQDVALRCDPISGHVSLFWYQQALGQGPEFLTYFQNEAQLDKSGLPSDRFFAERPEGSVSTLKIQRTQQEDSAVYLCASSLVGGPGYGYTFGSGTRLTVV.

This clone was observed a handful of times. The CDR3 sequence: CASSLTGTSYEQYF. The CDR3 DNA is TGTGCCAGCAGCCTTACCGGGACCTCCTACGAGCAGTACTTC. The chain links TRBV13 to TRBJ2-7, with D perhaps matching TRBD1 or TRBD2 (5 bases each). V was shortened by 5 bases and J by 0 bases, with 11 bases between the two germline ends. CDR3 length: 14 residues. CDR1 and CDR2 (germline): PRHDT, FYEKMQ (reference sequence).

The sample holds one count of this clone. The chain links TRBV7-2 to TRBJ2-3; 8 positions match TRBD2. V gave up 2 bases and J gave up 6 bases; unmatched junction bases: 10. This CDR3 contains 16 residues. CDR1 is SGHTA and CDR2 is FQGNSA in the germline V gene. The CDR3 sequence: CASSLFSGGNGDTQYF. In nucleotides, the CDR3 is TGTGCCAGCAGCTTATTTTCGGGGGGGAACGGGGATACGCAGTATTTT.

This chain joins TRBV19 and TRBJ2-6, with no clear D. Germline V gene data show CDR1 as LNHDA and CDR2 as SQIVND (reference sequence). There are 15 residues in the CDR3. The ends were cut back, 7 bases at V and 0 bases at J, with 10 bases in the middle. The CDR3 loop reads CASILTGSGANVLTF. As DNA, the CDR3 is TGTGCCAGTATACTTACCGGCTCTGGGGCCAACGTCCTGACTTTC.

The chain combines TRBV11-3 with TRBJ2-5; possibly TRBD1 for D (6 bases). Germline CDR1 reads SGHNT; CDR2 reads YENEEA. The V end lost 0 bases, the J end lost 4 bases, and 9 bases lay between the germline ends. The CDR3 loop spans 14 amino acids. This CDR3 is CASSLDTGRETQYF. CDR3 DNA: TGTGCCAGCAGCTTAGACACAGGGAGAGAGACCCAGTACTTC.

The chain carries TRBV10-3 and TRBJ1-2; 8 nucleotides align to TRBD1. V shed 2 bases and J 6 bases; nucleotides not matched to a gene: 5. The CDR3 loop spans 14 amino acids. Germline lookup yields CDR1 ENHRY and CDR2 SYGVKD. CDR3 amino acids: CAISETGGRDGYTF. CDR3 coding DNA: TGTGCCATCAGTGAGACAGGGGGGCGAGATGGCTACACCTTC.

The chain employs TRBV5-1 and TRBJ1-2; the D gene is possibly TRBD1 (5 bases). Germline values: CDR1 SGHRS, CDR2 YFSETQ. This CDR3 is built from 14 residues. V shed 9 bases and J shed 6 bases, with 21 bases lying between them. CDR3 in DNA: TGCGCCACCTCGTCTGGGGCAGCCGACCATGGCTACACCTTC. It encodes CATSSGAADHGYTF.

The genes are TRBV7-8 and TRBJ2-3; D is perhaps TRBD2 (5 bases). This CDR3 has 17 residues. Trimming shortened V by 1 base and J by 6 bases, and 20 bases separated the two germline ends. Germline V gene data show CDR1 as SGHVS and CDR2 as FQNEAQ. The CDR3: CASSLGDPGLAQDTQYF. The CDR3 region has the DNA TGTGCCAGCAGCTTAGGAGACCCGGGCTTAGCGCAGGATACGCAGTATTTT.

V gene TRBV7-3 combines with J gene TRBJ2-3; the D is unclear. From germline, CDR1 is SGHTA and CDR2 FQGTGA. Trimming removed 4 bases from V and 2 bases from J, with 10 bases in between. CDR3 length equals 14 residues. DNA for the CDR3: TGTGCCAGCAGCTCAGGTCTTTCCACAGATACGCAGTATTTT. It yields the protein CASSSGLSTDTQYF.

CDR3 residues: CASSFSGGAQTQYF. DNA of the CDR3: TGTGCCAGCAGCTTTAGCGGGGGGGCACAGACCCAGTACTTC. The chain is built from TRBV7-2 and TRBJ2-5, with TRBD2 identical over 11 bases. The CDR3 is 14 residues long. In germline, CDR1 is SGHTA, CDR2 FQGNSA. The V segment lost 3 bases and the J segment 6 bases; nucleotides outside the gene matches: 3.

This clone has more than one count but fewer than ten. The rearrangement joins TRBV11-2 to TRBJ1-5, with D maybe TRBD1 (6 bases). The V and J ends lost 5 bases and 7 bases respectively, with 15 bases between them. CDR1 is SGHAT, CDR2 FQNNGV, per germline. The CDR3 spans 14 residues. CDR3 DNA sequence: TGTGCCAGCAGCCGACACGGGGGCCAACAGCCCCAGCATTTT. It specifies CASSRHGGQQPQHF.

The V and J genes are TRBV29-1 and TRBJ2-1, with 10 bases identical to TRBD2. Germline-derived CDR1 and CDR2 are SQVTM and ANQGSEA. Germline trimming cut 5 bases from V and 2 bases from J; bases unmatched to any gene: 3. The CDR3 is 14 amino acids. This chain's CDR3 is CSVKLAGPYNEQFF. CDR3 DNA: TGCAGCGTTAAACTAGCGGGGCCCTACAATGAGCAGTTCTTC.

The J gene is TRBJ2-1, the V gene TRBV5-1, with D hard to call. Between the trimmed V and J ends, which lost 3 bases and 7 bases, there was a span of 11 bases. Germline CDR1 is SGHRS and CDR2 is YFSETQ. CDR3 size: 13 residues. CDR3 coding DNA: TGCGCCAGCAGCTCCCGGGCCGATAATGAGCAGTTCTTC. It encodes CASSSRADNEQFF.

The chain carries TRBV7-6 and TRBJ1-2, with 12 bases identical to TRBD1. V was clipped by 5 bases and J by 2 bases; unmatched bases: 3. The CDR3 covers 15 residues. Per the germline V gene, CDR1 is SGHVS and CDR2 is FNYEAQ. In DNA form, the CDR3 reads TGTGCCAGCAGCCCGGGACAGGGGGCCAACTATGGCTACACCTTC. Its translation: CASSPGQGANYGYTF.

This chain connects TRBV6-1 to TRBJ2-4; D is unresolved. Germline V gene data show CDR1 as MNHNS and CDR2 as SASEGT. The CDR3 has 17 amino acids. Between the trimmed V and J ends, which lost 2 bases and 3 bases, there was a span of 17 bases. For the CDR3, the DNA is TGTGCCAGCAGTGAAATGACGGGCCCCCTGGGCAAAAACATTCAGTACTTC. The encoded protein is CASSEMTGPLGKNIQYF.

The V gene is TRBV30, the J gene TRBJ1-1; a possible D gene is TRBD1 (6 bases). Per germline, CDR1 GTSNPN and CDR2 SVGIG (reference sequence). The V gene lost 2 bases and the J gene lost 7 bases, with 14 bases spanning the gap. The CDR3 spans 13 residues. CDR3 sequence (DNA): TGTGCCTGGAGTCAAAACAGGGTTGGTGAAGCTTTCTTT. As protein: CAWSQNRVGEAFF.

V and J are TRBV5-3 and TRBJ2-3; D remains ambiguous. TRBV5-3 is an open reading frame, and its role is uncertain. The V end lost 8 bases, the J end lost 0 bases, and 7 bases lay between the germline ends. The CDR3 contains 12 residues. The CDR3: CASRISTDTQYF. CDR3 in DNA: TGTGCCAGCAGGATAAGCACAGATACGCAGTATTTT.

The V call is TRBV29-1, the J call TRBJ1-4; a possible D gene is TRBD1 (5 bases). The V end lost 7 bases, the J end lost 7 bases, and 19 bases lay between the germline ends. CDR1 is SQVTM, CDR2 ANQGSEA, per germline. This CDR3 has 14 residues. CDR3 sequence reads: CSAQGGGDGEKLFF. The CDR3 DNA reads as TGCAGCGCTCAAGGTGGGGGGGACGGTGAAAAACTGTTTTTT.